The sequence of this T cell receptor beta chain was determined in a study of blood T cell repertoires in COVID-19. Study context: The United States, Italy and Spain provided the acute and convalescent COVID-19 samples. Nucleic acid was either cDNA or gDNA, and it came from T cells, B-cell-depleted T cells, or PBMCs.

Per the original data handling: Estimation of nucleated cell counts was performed using reference gene primer amplification. Sequencing was performed with immunoSEQ multiplex PCR; in TCRdb, only in-frame clones are kept and a portion is missing. V and J calls plus clone size are reproduced from that table; the DNA served to infer D and trimming. This table has around 92,000 clones, over 80% appearing once. V was clipped by 0 bases and J by 8 bases, with 15 bases between them. The germline CDR1 and CDR2 sequences are SGHRS and YFSETQ. The CDR3 is 15 amino acids. The sample comprised peripheral blood. The source is a woman at least 80 years old with acute or convalescent COVID-19. The chain couples TRBV5-1 to TRBJ2-1, with D maybe TRBD2 (7 bases). The chain's CDR3 is CASSLAGTGGDEQFF. The CDR3 DNA follows: TGCGCCAGCAGCTTGGCCGGGACGGGGGGCGATGAGCAGTTCTTC.